The 26 T cell receptor beta chains below all came from one sample that was sequenced in a study of T-cell memory formation after mild COVID-19 (dated by TCRdb to 2020 to 2023). To prepare the library, 5' RACE was applied. The listed sequencing device is Illumina NovaSeq 6000. The raw public data were reprocessed by TCRdb itself: fastp quality trimming at Q25, MiXCR clonotype calling, in-frame beta chains only. One record per CDR3 amino acid sequence lists the most common genes and DNA. This sample lists approximately 270,000 distinct CDR3 sequences; roughly 17% were detected once. The ten most abundant clones make up around 23% of the sample. Sequenced input: PBMCs or a T cell subset sorted from them (not recorded which). The receptors were sampled from a man between 18 and 29 years old who had mild COVID-19 (a few samples of this study predate the infection). The sample titles of this study are shuffled in the database, so cell type and time point are left out; the donor was told from shared clones.

This clonotype was recorded at least ten times. This chain uses TRBV4-1 with TRBJ1-5; TRBD1 is a possible D gene (6 bases). The CDR3 is 12 residues long. Germline-derived CDR1 and CDR2 are MGHRA and YSYEKL. V was pared by 1 base and J by 9 bases, with 7 bases between. The CDR3 coding sequence is TGCGCCAGCAGCCAAGTAGGGGGGCCCCAGCATTTT. Amino acids: CASSQVGGPQHF.

The J gene is TRBJ2-7, the V gene TRBV6-5; perhaps TRBD2 as D (5 bases). CDR1 is MNHEY, CDR2 SVGAGI, per germline. CDR3 size: 14 residues. Between the trimmed V and J ends, which lost 6 bases and 2 bases, there was a span of 14 bases. The CDR3 is CASSPRDSPYEQYF. The CDR3 region has the DNA TGTGCCAGCAGCCCTCGGGATTCCCCCTACGAGCAGTACTTC.

V and J are TRBV2 and TRBJ1-1, with 9 bases that match TRBD1. The CDR3 extends over 13 amino acids. CDR1 is SNHLY, CDR2 FYNNEI, per germline. The ends lost 5 bases at V and 7 bases at J; junction bases unmatched: 5. The CDR3 spells CASSPGTGYEAFF. CDR3 coding DNA: TGTGCCAGCAGTCCCGGGACAGGGTATGAAGCTTTCTTT. Full variable domain (outside the CDR3, taken from reference TRBV2 and TRBJ1-1): EPEVTQTPSHQVTQMGQEVILRCVPISNHLYFYWYRQILGQKVEFLVSFYNNEISEKSEIFDDQFSVERPDGSNFTLKIRSTKLEDSAMYFCASSPGTGYEAFFGQGTRLTVV.

This clonotype was counted a few times. The gene calls are TRBV7-6 and TRBJ2-7; D may be TRBD1 (6 bases). V was cut by 3 bases and J by 4 bases, with 16 bases left in between. CDR1 and CDR2 from the germline V gene are SGHVS and FNYEAQ. This CDR3 has 15 amino acids. CDR3 DNA sequence: TGTGCCAGCAGCTTGAATCAGGGGATTGGGTACGAGCAGTACTTC. Translation gives CASSLNQGIGYEQYF.

This clonotype was recorded a few times. V usage is TRBV5-1 and J usage is TRBJ1-5; D remains ambiguous. The germline CDR1 and CDR2 sequences are SGHRS and YFSETQ. V was pared by 4 bases and J by 7 bases, with 15 bases between. This CDR3 region has 14 residues. CDR3 nucleotide sequence: TGCGCCAGCAGCGAAGGGTCCGGTCAGCAGCCCCAGCATTTT. Translating gives CASSEGSGQQPQHF. Using reference TRBV5-1 and TRBJ1-5 for the parts outside the CDR3, the full variable domain is KAGVTQTPRYLIKTRGQQVTLSCSPISGHRSVSWYQQTPGQGLQFLFEYFSETQRNKGNFPGRFSGRQFSNSRSEMNVSTLELGDSALYLCASSEGSGQQPQHFGDGTRLSIL.

The chain combines TRBV18 with TRBJ1-1; D is unclear. The CDR3 is 13 amino acids. CDR1 is KGHSH and CDR2 is LQKENI in the germline V gene. V was shortened by 6 bases and J by 8 bases, with 16 bases between the two germline ends. The CDR3 nucleotides are TGTGCCAGCTCTATCGGCGAGAGAGTGGAAGCTTTCTTT. It translates to CASSIGERVEAFF.

The table lists this clonotype with a few counts. The chain couples TRBV5-1 to TRBJ2-2, with D perhaps given as TRBD1 or TRBD2 (5 bases each). Trimming stripped 4 bases from V and 3 bases from J, with 10 bases between. CDR3 size: 14 residues. Germline loops: CDR1 SGHRS, CDR2 YFSETQ. CDR3 loop: CASSQGEYTGELFF. CDR3 bases: TGCGCCAGCAGCCAAGGGGAGTACACCGGGGAGCTGTTTTTT.

This clonotype was picked up a small number of times. This chain links TRBV7-9 with TRBJ2-4; TRBD2 matches 14 bases. This CDR3 comprises 16 residues. The junction had 8 bases not matched to a gene; V was cut back by 5 bases and J by 8 bases. Germline loops: CDR1 SEHNR, CDR2 FQNEAQ (reference sequence). CDR3 protein: CASSLPGLAGEDIQYF. Here the CDR3 DNA reads TGTGCCAGCAGCCTTCCGGGACTAGCGGGGGAGGACATTCAGTACTTC.

The chain links TRBV11-2 to TRBJ1-1, with a weak D call TRBD1 (5 bases). The CDR3 runs to 14 residues. Germline CDR1 reads SGHAT; CDR2 reads FQNNGV. V was pared by 1 base and J by 5 bases, with 11 bases between. The CDR3 DNA follows: TGTGCCAGCAGCTTAGTGCGGGGGTGGACTGAAGCTTTCTTT. It translates to CASSLVRGWTEAFF. The full variable domain, in which reference TRBV11-2 and TRBJ1-1 provide the parts outside the CDR3, is EAGVAQSPRYKIIEKRQSVAFWCNPISGHATLYWYQQILGQGPKLLIQFQNNGVVDDSQLPKDRFSAERLKGVDSTLKIQPAKLEDSAVYLCASSLVRGWTEAFFGQGTRLTVV.

This clonotype was detected ten times or more. The chain combines TRBV6-2 or TRBV6-3 with TRBJ2-2; 14 positions match TRBD2. This CDR3 comprises 19 residues. The trim removed 0 bases at V and 1 base at J, leaving 4 bases unmatched. CDR1 is MNHEY and CDR2 is SVGEGT in the germline V gene. The chain's CDR3 is CASSYSGTSGGWNTGELFF. The CDR3 bases are TGTGCCAGCAGTTACTCCGGGACTAGCGGGGGATGGAACACCGGGGAGCTGTTTTTT.

Concerning this clonotype: This may be a read error, as it is one base from a much larger clone. The CDR3: CASSVGGGPDTQYF. The CDR3 DNA is TGTGCCAGCAGCGTAGGGGGGGGCCCAGATACGCAGTATTTT. This chain connects TRBV9 to TRBJ2-3; D is possibly TRBD2 (7 bases). V was trimmed by 0 bases and J by 4 bases, leaving 9 bases between them. Germline values: CDR1 SGDLS, CDR2 YYNGEE. The CDR3 is made up of 14 amino acids. Combining the CDR3 with reference TRBV9 and TRBJ2-3 gives the whole variable domain DSGVTQTPKHLITATGQRVTLRCSPRSGDLSVYWYQQSLDQGLQFLIQYYNGEERAKGNILERFSAQQFPDLHSELNLSSLELGDSALYFCASSVGGGPDTQYFGPGTRLTVL.

V gene TRBV7-9 combines with J gene TRBJ2-5; 7 bases match TRBD2. This CDR3 region has 14 residues. The trim removed 3 bases at V and 2 bases at J, leaving 3 bases unmatched. CDR1 and CDR2 (germline): SEHNR, FQNEAQ (reference sequence). CDR3 nucleotides: TGTGCCAGCAGCTTTAGCGGGCGGCAAGAGACCCAGTACTTC. As protein: CASSFSGRQETQYF.

This clonotype appeared a few times. This chain uses TRBV18 with TRBJ1-1; D is uncertain. V was trimmed by 4 bases and J by 1 base, leaving 4 bases between them. This CDR3 is built from 12 residues. Germline V CDR1 and CDR2: KGHSH, LQKENI. CDR3 coding DNA: TGTGCCAGCTCACGACCGAACACTGAAGCTTTCTTT. It is translated as CASSRPNTEAFF.

The V gene is TRBV7-2, the J gene TRBJ2-1, with no clear D. Germline loops: CDR1 SGHTA, CDR2 FQGNSA. The CDR3 length is 16 residues. Trimming removed 1 base from V and 2 bases from J, with 12 bases in between. The CDR3 DNA reads TGTGCCAGCAGCTTAGAGGGCAGCCCGCCCTACAATGAGCAGTTCTTC. The encoded protein is CASSLEGSPPYNEQFF. Together with reference TRBV7-2 and TRBJ2-1, the CDR3 gives the full variable domain: GAGVSQSPSNKVTEKGKDVELRCDPISGHTALYWYRQSLGQGLEFLIYFQGNSAPDKSGLPSDRFSAERTGGSVSTLTIQRTQQEDSAVYLCASSLEGSPPYNEQFFGPGTRLTVL.

This clonotype has ten or more counts. The chain carries TRBV23-1 and TRBJ2-1; D is unclear. TRBV23-1 is given ORF status, its function remaining uncertain. CDR3 length: 15 residues. V was pared by 0 bases and J by 10 bases, with 16 bases between. Here the CDR3 DNA reads TGCGCCAGCAGTCAATCGAGGCCAGGTTCCGACGAGCAGTTCTTC. The encoded protein is CASSQSRPGSDEQFF.

There are a few counts of this clonotype. The chain links TRBV20-1 to TRBJ2-5; D assignment may be TRBD1 or TRBD2 (8 bases each). Germline V gene lookup returns CDR1 DFQATT and CDR2 SNEGSKA (reference sequence). The CDR3 has 14 residues. CDR3 sequence: CSPGQGLGGETQYF. CDR3 sequence (DNA): TGCTCCCCCGGACAGGGACTAGGAGGGGAGACCCAGTACTTC.

The chain joins TRBV4-1 to TRBJ2-3; D is uncertain. The CDR3 spans 15 residues. The germline CDR1 and CDR2 sequences are MGHRA and YSYEKL. Trimming cost V 0 bases and J 8 bases, with 15 bases left between them. The CDR3 DNA sequence: TGCGCCAGCAGCCAAGAGATAAGGACCCTTGGTACGCAGTATTTT. Protein sequence: CASSQEIRTLGTQYF.

V and J are TRBV4-3 and TRBJ2-1; tentatively, D is TRBD1 (6 bases). Germline V gene sequence: CDR1 LGHNA, CDR2 YSLEER. This CDR3 is built from 13 residues. V was cut by 8 bases and J by 3 bases, with 11 bases left in between. The chain's CDR3 is CASAGQSYNEQFF. The CDR3 DNA follows: TGCGCCAGCGCCGGACAGAGCTACAATGAGCAGTTCTTC.

Many counts were recorded for this clonotype. The J gene is TRBJ1-1, the V gene TRBV7-2, with D unresolved. The CDR3 is 13 amino acids. Germline loops: CDR1 SGHTA, CDR2 FQGNSA. The V end lost 5 bases, the J end lost 6 bases, and 13 bases lay between the germline ends. CDR3 DNA: TGTGCCAGCAGCGTCTATTCTCGGGCTGAAGCTTTCTTT. It codes for CASSVYSRAEAFF.

The rearrangement uses TRBV12-3 or TRBV12-4 and TRBJ1-1; D is possibly TRBD1 (6 bases). The CDR3 runs 16 residues. Trimming removed 4 bases at V and 7 bases at J, with 22 bases between. The CDR3 region has the DNA TGTGCCAGCAGTTCCCGCTTAATGGGACACCCATTTGAAGCTTTCTTT. This gives the protein CASSSRLMGHPFEAFF.

The CDR3: CASSSGTPNYGYTF. Here the CDR3 DNA reads TGCGCCAGCAGCTCAGGGACACCTAACTATGGCTACACCTTC. The rearrangement links TRBV5-1 to TRBJ1-2; TRBD1 is a possible D gene (6 bases). The germline V gene encodes CDR1 SGHRS and CDR2 YFSETQ. Trimming pared 3 bases from V and 0 bases from J, leaving 9 bases between. The CDR3 extends over 14 amino acids.

The J gene is TRBJ2-3, the V gene TRBV6-5, with 8 nucleotides matching TRBD1. CDR1 is MNHEY and CDR2 is SVGAGI in the germline V gene. Trimming cost V 6 bases and J 7 bases; bases outside gene matches: 12. The CDR3 is made up of 15 amino acids. CDR3 amino acids: CASSLRRTGFNTQYF. CDR3 DNA sequence: TGTGCCAGCAGCCTACGACGGACAGGGTTCAATACGCAGTATTTT.

The chain combines TRBV5-1 with TRBJ2-1, with D possibly being TRBD1 or TRBD2 (5 bases each). The CDR3 has 20 amino acids. Germline values: CDR1 SGHRS, CDR2 YFSETQ. V lost 4 bases to trimming and J lost 0 bases, with 26 bases between them. CDR3 loop: CASSPVRDLVYVSSYNEQFF. The CDR3 DNA sequence: TGCGCCAGCAGCCCGGTCCGGGACCTGGTCTACGTAAGCTCCTACAATGAGCAGTTCTTC.

This clonotype came up a few times. This chain connects TRBV5-1 to TRBJ1-1; perhaps TRBD1 as D (5 bases). The V gene's germline CDR1 is SGHRS and CDR2 YFSETQ. The CDR3 has 14 residues. The V gene lost 0 bases and the J gene lost 5 bases, with 11 bases spanning the gap. CDR3 bases: TGCGCCAGCAGCTTGGCGGGGGGAATGACTGAAGCTTTCTTT. Its translation: CASSLAGGMTEAFF.

This clonotype turned up a few times. CDR3 region: CASSPRPGANQPQHF. Here the CDR3 DNA reads TGTGCCAGCAGCCCCCGCCCGGGGGCAAATCAGCCCCAGCATTTT. The V and J genes are TRBV7-6 and TRBJ1-5, with D possibly TRBD1 on 6 matching bases. V lost 5 bases, J lost 4 bases, and 15 bases lay in between. The germline V gene has CDR1 SGHVS and CDR2 FNYEAQ. This CDR3 contains 15 residues.

The chain combines TRBV6-5 with TRBJ2-5; D remains ambiguous. The V gene's germline CDR1 is MNHEY and CDR2 SVGAGI. V dropped 5 bases and J dropped 5 bases, with 18 bases sitting between them. This CDR3 contains 15 residues. The CDR3, as DNA: TGTGCCAGCAGTCCCCCGGGTCGGCGTGGGGAGACCCAGTACTTC. This codes for CASSPPGRRGETQYF.